The T cell receptor (beta chain) described here comes from a study of blood T cell repertoires in COVID-19. Study-level background: PBMCs, B-cell-depleted T cells, or T cells were the source of the cDNA or gDNA that made up the material.

Data came from immunoSEQ multiplex PCR; TCRdb stores just in-frame clones and leaves some out. The sample contains some 150,000 clones, 75% to 90% of which appear only once. Trimming removed 8 bases at V and 4 bases at J, with 17 bases between. The V gene's germline CDR1 is SQVTM and CDR2 ANQGSEA. The CDR3 is made up of 13 amino acids. Sequencing was done on a sample of peripheral blood. The chain employs TRBV29-1 and TRBJ1-1; D possibly corresponds to TRBD1 (6 bases). The clonotype was recovered from a man aged 45-65 years with active COVID-19. The CDR3 loop is CSSRFGQSTEAFF. CDR3 bases: TGCAGCTCACGATTCGGACAGAGCACTGAAGCTTTCTTT.